The present T cell receptor beta chain was sequenced within a study of blood T cell repertoires in COVID-19. Study-wide context: The analysed material was cDNA or gDNA that came from T cells, B-cell-depleted T cells, or PBMCs.

Original analysis: Estimation of nucleated cell counts relied on the amplification of reference gene primers. Only in-frame clones appear in the TCRdb table, and some are missing; sequencing was by immunoSEQ multiplex PCR. V and J calls and clone size come straight from that table; D and trimming were deduced from the DNA. The repertoire holds under 250,000 clones, with 84% as singletons. After removal of 4 bases from V and 12 bases from J, the junction contained 10 bases not matched to a gene. Per germline, CDR1 LGHDT and CDR2 YNNKEL (reference sequence). The CDR3 contains 15 residues. Sequencing used peripheral blood. This chain uses TRBV3-1 (or the pseudogene TRBV3-2) with TRBJ2-1; 12 bases are shared with TRBD1. The TCR originated in a woman in her thirties or forties who had recovered from COVID-19. The CDR3 nucleotides read TGTGCCAGCAGCCCCCCCGGGACAGGGGGCGCGGGGCAGTTCTTC. Translating it yields CASSPPGTGGAGQFF.